This TCR beta chain stems from a study of cytomegalovirus exposure and HLA in healthy donors. Study-wide points: Most TCR sequences were uncommon, yet certain public TCRs appeared in many donors. Cytomegalovirus status was reportedly diagnosed by the classifier with high specificity and sensitivity.

The primer mix had 60 Vbeta and 13 Jbeta primers. Clones were sequenced by immunoSEQ multiplex PCR, and TCRdb holds only the in-frame ones, with some missing. Of under 150,000 clones in the sample, around 72% were seen once. The donors comprised healthy bone marrow donors. With respect to this clone: What it recognizes is unknown.

The germline gives CDR1 LNHDA, CDR2 SQIVND (reference sequence). J gave up 6 bases and V 5 bases, and 7 bases lay outside the gene matches. The CDR3 has 16 amino acids. The sequence was collected from a human donor in good health. The sequencing sample was made of PBMCs. This chain links TRBV19 with TRBJ2-3, with 14 bases aligning to TRBD2. The chain's CDR3 is CASSATSGGVFDTQYF. The CDR3 DNA follows: TGTGCCAGTAGTGCGACTAGCGGGGGGGTGTTTGATACGCAGTATTTT.